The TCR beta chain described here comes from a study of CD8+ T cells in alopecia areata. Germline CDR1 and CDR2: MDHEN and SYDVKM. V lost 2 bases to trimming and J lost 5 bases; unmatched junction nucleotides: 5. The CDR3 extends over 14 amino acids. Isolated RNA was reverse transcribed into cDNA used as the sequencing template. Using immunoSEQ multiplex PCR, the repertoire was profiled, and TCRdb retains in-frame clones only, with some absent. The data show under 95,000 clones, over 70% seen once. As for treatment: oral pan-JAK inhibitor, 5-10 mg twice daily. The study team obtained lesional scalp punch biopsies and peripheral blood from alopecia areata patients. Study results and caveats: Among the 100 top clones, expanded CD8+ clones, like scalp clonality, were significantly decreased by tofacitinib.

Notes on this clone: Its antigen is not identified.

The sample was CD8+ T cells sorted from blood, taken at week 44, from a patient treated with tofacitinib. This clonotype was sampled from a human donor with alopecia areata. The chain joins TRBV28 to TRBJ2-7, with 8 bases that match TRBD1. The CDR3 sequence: CASSLNRGVDEQYF. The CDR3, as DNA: TGTGCCAGCAGTTTAAACAGGGGGGTGGACGAGCAGTACTTC.